A single sample gave rise to the 22 T cell receptor beta chains below, sequenced in a study of blood T cells in healthy people across ages. PCR was performed a second time for about 6 to 11 cycles using a sample-barcoded 5' primer and a J-beta primer mix. TCRdb fed the 5' RACE reads into MiXCR, producing one record per CDR3 protein. The repertoire holds some 640,000 distinct CDR3 sequences, with roughly 50% as singletons. Material: blood. Receptors were obtained from a woman aged 55-70 years in good health.

The CDR3 spells CASSLLTGYNEQFF. DNA for the CDR3: TGTGCCAGCAGCCTTTTGACAGGCTACAATGAGCAGTTCTTC. The chain recombines TRBV3-1 with TRBJ2-1; D may be TRBD1 (6 bases). The germline V gene has CDR1 LGHDT and CDR2 YNNKEL (reference sequence). CDR3 length: 14 residues. V lost 4 bases to trimming and J lost 3 bases, with 10 bases between them.

V and J are TRBV28 and TRBJ1-2; 7 nucleotides agree with TRBD1. This CDR3 has 14 amino acids. Losses at the gene ends were 1 base for V and 8 bases for J; bases not matched to a gene: 7. Germline assignment: CDR1 MDHEN and CDR2 SYDVKM. The CDR3, as DNA: TGTGCCAGCAGTTTATCAACAGGGGCAATAGGCTACACCTTC. Its protein product is CASSLSTGAIGYTF.

This clonotype was detected only a few times. The CDR3, as DNA: TGTGCCAGCAGCTTGGCCGACACCGGGGAGCTGTTTTTT. Its translation is CASSLADTGELFF. The chain has TRBV7-2 and TRBJ2-2; D ambiguous. Trimming cost V 3 bases and J 3 bases, with 5 bases left between them. Germline CDR1 SGHTA, CDR2 FQGNSA. The CDR3 runs 13 residues.

The V call is TRBV7-9, the J call TRBJ2-5; TRBD1 is a possible D gene (5 bases). The CDR3 consists of 14 residues. Trimming stripped 5 bases from V and 2 bases from J, with 12 bases between. Per germline, CDR1 SEHNR and CDR2 FQNEAQ (reference sequence). The CDR3 sequence is CASSTDRKQETQYF. The CDR3 bases are TGTGCCAGCAGCACAGACAGAAAACAAGAGACCCAGTACTTC.

This clonotype was counted between two and nine times. V usage is TRBV3-1 and J usage is TRBJ2-6, with D unresolved. The length of the CDR3 is 16 residues. Germline CDR1 LGHDT, CDR2 YNNKEL (reference sequence). V shed 1 base and J shed 0 bases, with 7 bases lying between them. CDR3: CASSQGANSGANVLTF. CDR3 nucleotides: TGTGCCAGCAGCCAAGGGGCGAACTCTGGGGCCAACGTCCTGACTTTC.

The chain joins TRBV21-1 to TRBJ2-5; the D call in the table, TRBD1, was not verified against the DNA. TRBV21-1 is assigned pseudogene status. The CDR3 extends over 14 amino acids. The CDR3 sequence: CASSIRTAQETQYF. The CDR3 nucleotides are TGTGCCAGCAGCATCCGGACAGCCCAAGAGACCCAGTACTTC.

This clonotype turned up a few times. This chain joins TRBV10-3 and TRBJ2-1; D not resolved. Germline lookup yields CDR1 ENHRY and CDR2 SYGVKD. The germline V and J ends were trimmed by 10 bases and 7 bases, with 11 bases remaining between them. The CDR3 has 11 residues. The CDR3 nucleotides are TGTGCCAGCCGACTGATGAATGAGCAGTTCTTC. This sequence encodes CASRLMNEQFF.

About this clonotype: Compared with germline, one end of the junction differs, possibly owing to a read error. The rearrangement joins TRBV7-9 to TRBJ2-2; 8 bases match TRBD1. The CDR3 totals 17 residues. Germline values: CDR1 SEHNR, CDR2 FQNEAQ (reference sequence). CDR3 coding DNA: TGTGCCAGCAGCCCCACGACAGGGGTACCGAACATCGGGGAGCTGTTTTTT. Protein: CASSPTTGVPNIGELFF. Based on the CDR3 plus reference TRBV7-9 and TRBJ2-2, the full variable domain is DTGVSQNPRHKITKRGQNVTFRCDPISEHNRLYWYRQTLGQGPEFLTYFQNEAQLEKSRLLSDRFSAERPKGSFSTLEIQRTEQGDSAMYLCASSPTTGVPNIGELFFGEGSRLTVL.

The table lists this clonotype with many counts. The V and J genes are TRBV5-5 and TRBJ1-2; no firm D call. This CDR3 has 12 amino acids. Trimming shortened V by 4 bases and J by 4 bases, and 8 bases separated the two germline ends. Germline CDR1 is SGHKS and CDR2 is YYEKEE (reference sequence). The CDR3 spells CASSVEFYGYTF. The DNA for the CDR3 is TGTGCCAGCAGCGTAGAGTTCTATGGCTACACCTTC.

V usage is TRBV28 and J usage is TRBJ2-3; perhaps TRBD1 as D (6 bases). Germline assignment: CDR1 MDHEN and CDR2 SYDVKM. The CDR3 covers 17 residues. V was cut by 6 bases and J by 4 bases, with 23 bases left in between. CDR3 residues: CASSALVQGLRPDTQYF. The CDR3 DNA reads as TGTGCCAGCAGCGCCCTAGTACAGGGCCTGAGGCCAGATACGCAGTATTTT.

The chain carries TRBV10-3 and TRBJ1-1; perhaps TRBD1 as D (6 bases). V shed 2 bases and J shed 8 bases, with 21 bases lying between them. The CDR3 covers 16 residues. CDR1 is ENHRY and CDR2 is SYGVKD in the germline V gene. This CDR3 is CAISEATGTPNGEAFF. The CDR3, as DNA: TGTGCCATCAGTGAGGCGACCGGGACACCCAACGGGGAAGCTTTCTTT.

The chain uses TRBV7-2 and TRBJ2-5; the match to TRBD2 covers 7 bases. CDR3 length: 17 residues. The J segment lost 11 bases and the V segment lost 5 bases, leaving 23 bases of the junction unmatched. Germline values: CDR1 SGHTA, CDR2 FQGNSA. For the CDR3, the DNA is TGTGCCAGCAGCCCCAGAGAGGTTCGCGGGAGCCGAGATGAGCAGTACTTC. Its protein product is CASSPREVRGSRDEQYF.

This chain uses TRBV5-1 with TRBJ2-1; 8 bases match TRBD1. The V gene's germline CDR1 is SGHRS and CDR2 YFSETQ. V lost 3 bases and J lost 0; bases outside the gene matches: 5. This CDR3 is 16 amino acids long. As DNA, the CDR3 is TGCGCCAGCAGCTCGATCAGGGGGCTCTCCTACAATGAGCAGTTCTTC. Translated, it gives CASSSIRGLSYNEQFF.

The chain has TRBV6-5 and TRBJ1-2, with 7 bases fitting TRBD1. CDR1 is MNHEY and CDR2 is SVGAGI in the germline V gene. This CDR3 spans 16 amino acids. V lost 0 bases, J lost 4 bases, and 8 bases stayed unmatched. The CDR3 DNA reads as TGTGCCAGCAGTTACTCGAGGGACAGTCGAAGCTATGGCTACACCTTC. It specifies CASSYSRDSRSYGYTF.

This clonotype was counted between two and nine times. The chain recombines TRBV5-6 with TRBJ2-5; TRBD1 agrees at 8 bases. V was pared by 0 bases and J by 7 bases, with 11 bases of the junction left unmatched. The CDR3 runs 16 residues. Germline lookup yields CDR1 SGHDT and CDR2 YYEEEE. The CDR3: CASSLVPTGASRTQYF. CDR3 DNA: TGTGCCAGCAGCTTGGTTCCGACAGGGGCCTCCAGGACCCAGTACTTC.

A few counts support this clonotype. The DNA of the CDR3 is TGTGCCAGCAGCGTAATGGGACAGGGGTTGGGCGGCCATAATGACGGTGAGCAGTACTTC. Protein sequence: CASSVMGQGLGGHNDGEQYF. The gene calls are TRBV9 and TRBJ2-5, with 10 bases fitting TRBD1. Germline V gene data show CDR1 as SGDLS and CDR2 as YYNGEE. V dropped 1 base and J dropped 11; count of bases not matched to a gene: 26. There are 20 residues in the CDR3.

This clonotype has only a few counts. The chain employs TRBV12-3 or TRBV12-4 and TRBJ2-1; 13 positions match TRBD2. Trimming at V came to 6 bases and at J to 8 bases, leaving 1 base not matched to a gene. The CDR3 has 13 residues. CDR3 residues: CASSGLAGDEQFF. The CDR3 DNA is TGTGCCAGCAGCGGACTAGCGGGAGATGAGCAGTTCTTC.

With respect to this clonotype: A read error may produce the germline difference seen at one junction end. The gene calls are TRBV27 and TRBJ1-2; possibly TRBD1 for D (5 bases). Germline V lookup: CDR1 MNHEY, CDR2 SMNVEV (reference sequence). CDR3 length: 15 residues. The CDR3 region has the DNA TGTGCCAGCAGACCTGACCTCAGGGCGCGCTATGGCCACACCTTC. Residues: CASRPDLRARYGHTF.

This chain links TRBV19 with TRBJ1-2; D gene unclear. This CDR3 region has 15 residues. Looked up from germline, CDR1 is LNHDA and CDR2 is SQIVND (reference sequence). Between the trimmed V and J ends, which lost 5 bases and 0 bases, there was a span of 13 bases. The CDR3 nucleotides read TGTGCCAGTAGTCCGACCCACGGAGCTAACTATGGCTACACCTTC. Amino acid sequence: CASSPTHGANYGYTF.

In the case of this clonotype: A read error may account for a junction end that differs from germline. The chain links TRBV7-9 to TRBJ1-2; no definite D call. The CDR3 consists of 13 residues. The germline V gene has CDR1 SEHNR and CDR2 FQNEAQ (reference sequence). The CDR3 is CAGSQYGPYGYTF. CDR3 DNA sequence: TGTGCCGGCAGCCAGTACGGGCCCTATGGCTACACCTTC.

There are a few counts of this clonotype. The chain joins TRBV7-2 to TRBJ2-5; the D gene is possibly TRBD2 (5 bases). The germline V gene encodes CDR1 SGHTA and CDR2 FQGNSA. The CDR3 sequence is 15 residues long. Trimming removed 1 base at V and 2 bases at J, with 11 bases between. Here the CDR3 reads CASSLGGNPQETQYF. As DNA, the CDR3 is TGTGCCAGCAGCTTAGGAGGGAACCCTCAAGAGACCCAGTACTTC.

Only a few counts were recorded for this clonotype. The J gene is TRBJ2-1, the V gene TRBV6-5; 7 bases are a match to TRBD2. The CDR3 is made up of 16 amino acids. Germline values: CDR1 MNHEY, CDR2 SVGAGI. Trimming at V came to 1 base and at J to 0 bases, leaving 3 bases not matched to a gene. DNA of the CDR3: TGTGCCAGCAGTTACTTCGGGGGGAGCTCCTACAATGAGCAGTTCTTC. This encodes CASSYFGGSSYNEQFF.